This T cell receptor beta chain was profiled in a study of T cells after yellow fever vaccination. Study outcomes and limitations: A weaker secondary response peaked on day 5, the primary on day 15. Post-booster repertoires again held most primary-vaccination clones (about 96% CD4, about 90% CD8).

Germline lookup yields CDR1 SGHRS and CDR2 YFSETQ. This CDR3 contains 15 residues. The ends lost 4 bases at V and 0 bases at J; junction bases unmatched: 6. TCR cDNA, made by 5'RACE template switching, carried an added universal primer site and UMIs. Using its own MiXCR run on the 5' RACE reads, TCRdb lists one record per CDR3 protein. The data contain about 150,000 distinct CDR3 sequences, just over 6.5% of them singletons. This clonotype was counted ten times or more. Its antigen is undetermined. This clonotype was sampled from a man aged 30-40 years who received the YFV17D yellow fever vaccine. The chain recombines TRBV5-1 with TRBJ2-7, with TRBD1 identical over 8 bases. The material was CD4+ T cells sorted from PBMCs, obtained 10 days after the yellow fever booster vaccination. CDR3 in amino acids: CASSPGQVYSYEQYF. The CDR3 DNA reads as TGCGCCAGCAGCCCGGGACAGGTTTACTCCTACGAGCAGTACTTC. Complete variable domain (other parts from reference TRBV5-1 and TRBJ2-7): KAGVTQTPRYLIKTRGQQVTLSCSPISGHRSVSWYQQTPGQGLQFLFEYFSETQRNKGNFPGRFSGRQFSNSRSEMNVSTLELGDSALYLCASSPGQVYSYEQYFGPGTRLTVT.